These T cell receptor beta chains were read from a single sample in a study of OX40 agonist ivuxolimab in advanced cancers. The protocol was immunoSEQ multiplex PCR, while the TCRdb copy is restricted to in-frame clones and leaves out a portion. The sample carries 94,000 or so clones, around four fifths recorded once. The source was CD4+ or CD8+ T cells sorted from blood, collected in a trial of the OX40 agonist ivuxolimab. Receptors were obtained from an adult with an advanced solid tumor such as melanoma, head and neck, liver or kidney cancer. Both conserved end residues are part of each CDR3. The D gene is left open where the match is weak. Clone size is given for some rows only: seen once, a few or many times, or a class if the clone is expanded.

v_call,j_call,clone_size,d_call,cdr3_nt,cdr3_aa
TRBV7-3,TRBJ2-1,.,.,TGTGCCAGCAGCTTTGGCCCGGGGCGCTACAATGAGCAGTTCTTC,CASSFGPGRYNEQFF
TRBV6-6,TRBJ1-1,.,.,TGTGCCAGCACCCTAACCGGTAAACCAACTGAAGCTTTCTTT,CASTLTGKPTEAFF
TRBV15,TRBJ2-7,.,TRBD2,TGTGCCACCAGCAGAGACAGCGGGGGGGCATCCGAGCAGTACTTC,CATSRDSGGASEQYF
TRBV5-1,TRBJ2-1,few,.,TGCGCCAGCAGCAACGCCGGGGTCTCCTACAATGAGCAGTTCTTC,CASSNAGVSYNEQFF
TRBV6-5,TRBJ2-3,.,TRBD1,TGTGCCAGCTGGAGCGGGACAGGGCTCCATACGCAGTATTTT,CASWSGTGLHTQYF
TRBV7-9,TRBJ2-7,.,TRBD1,TGTGCCAGCAGCTTCGAGGGGGCCTACAGCTACGAGCAGTACTTC,CASSFEGAYSYEQYF
TRBV5-1,TRBJ1-4,.,TRBD1,TGCGCCAGCAGCCCTCCCCAGGGGGCTGGGGATGAAAAACTGTTTTTT,CASSPPQGAGDEKLFF
TRBV2,TRBJ2-1,.,TRBD2,TGTGCCAGCAGAGGTGGGACTAGCGGGGGATACAATGAGCAGTTCTTC,CASRGGTSGGYNEQFF
TRBV7-6,TRBJ2-5,once,.,TGTGCCAGCAGCTTAGCGGGGCTACAAGAGACCCAGTACTTC,CASSLAGLQETQYF
TRBV4-3,TRBJ1-2,.,.,TGCGCCAGCAGCCAAGATGGGGGTGGGATTTATGGCTACACCTTC,CASSQDGGGIYGYTF
TRBV7-2,TRBJ2-5,.,.,TGTGCCAGCAGCCCTGGAGGGGGGACCCAGTACTTC,CASSPGGGTQYF
TRBV4-3,TRBJ1-1,.,.,TGCGCCAGCAGCCAAGAGGGGGGGAGCACTGAAGCTTTCTTT,CASSQEGGSTEAFF
TRBV5-4,TRBJ2-2,.,.,TGTGCCAGCAGCCGGGACAACACCGGGGAGCTGTTTTTT,CASSRDNTGELFF
TRBV2,TRBJ1-1,.,.,TGTGCCAGCCTGGAGGACAGGAACACTGAAGCTTTCTTT,CASLEDRNTEAFF
TRBV9,TRBJ1-3,.,TRBD1,TGTGCCAGCAGCGCCGGGACAGGTCCGCAAAACACCATATATTTT,CASSAGTGPQNTIYF
TRBV18,TRBJ2-2,.,TRBD1,TGTGCCAGCTCACTTTCTGGACAGGGGGCCGCCGGGGAGCTGTTTTTT,CASSLSGQGAAGELFF
TRBV7-2,TRBJ1-2,.,TRBD1,TGTGCCAGCAGCTTCGTTGCGGGACAGGGACAAGCTAACTATGGCTACACCTTC,CASSFVAGQGQANYGYTF
TRBV5-1,TRBJ2-3,.,TRBD2,TGCGCCAGCAGCTTGGGGACTAGCGGGGGTGAAGTGACGCAGTATTTT,CASSLGTSGGEVTQYF
TRBV6-6,TRBJ2-7,.,.,TGTGCCAGCAGTTCCGGGCGGCGCTACGAGCAGTACTTC,CASSSGRRYEQYF
TRBV7-2,TRBJ1-5,.,TRBD1,TGTGCCAGCAGCCAAGCCGGGACAGGGGATAGAGCCCAGCATTTT,CASSQAGTGDRAQHF
TRBV6-1,TRBJ1-1,.,.,TGTGCCAGCAGCCCGACAAGAATGAACACTGAAGCTTTCTTT,CASSPTRMNTEAFF
TRBV19,TRBJ2-1,few,TRBD1,TGTGCCAGTAGTATAGCAGGGCAGGGGGCTCGGAAGCAGTTCTTC,CASSIAGQGARKQFF